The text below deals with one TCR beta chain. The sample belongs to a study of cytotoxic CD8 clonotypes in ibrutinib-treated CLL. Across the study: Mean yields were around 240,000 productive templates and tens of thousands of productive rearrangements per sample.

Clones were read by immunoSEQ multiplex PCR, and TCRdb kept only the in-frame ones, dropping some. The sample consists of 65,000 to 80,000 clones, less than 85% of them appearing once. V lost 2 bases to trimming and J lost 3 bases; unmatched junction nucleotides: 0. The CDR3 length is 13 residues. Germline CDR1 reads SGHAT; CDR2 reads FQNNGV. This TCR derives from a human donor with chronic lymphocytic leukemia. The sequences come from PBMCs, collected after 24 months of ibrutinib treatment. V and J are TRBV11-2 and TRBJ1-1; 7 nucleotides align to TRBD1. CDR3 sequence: CASSLQGDTEAFF. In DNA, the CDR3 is TGTGCCAGCAGCTTACAGGGGGACACTGAAGCTTTCTTT.